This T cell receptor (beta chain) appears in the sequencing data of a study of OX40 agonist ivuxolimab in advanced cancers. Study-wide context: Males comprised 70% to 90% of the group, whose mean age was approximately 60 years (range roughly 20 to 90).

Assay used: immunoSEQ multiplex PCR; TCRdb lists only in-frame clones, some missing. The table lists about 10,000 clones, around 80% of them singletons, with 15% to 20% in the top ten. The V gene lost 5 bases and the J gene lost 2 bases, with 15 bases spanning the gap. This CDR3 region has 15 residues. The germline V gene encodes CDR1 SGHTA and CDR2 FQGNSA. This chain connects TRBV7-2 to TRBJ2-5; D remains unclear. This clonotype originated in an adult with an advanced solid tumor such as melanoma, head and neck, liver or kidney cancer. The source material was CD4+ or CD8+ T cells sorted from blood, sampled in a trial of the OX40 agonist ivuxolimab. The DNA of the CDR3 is TGTGCCAGCAGCCGATCGTCTAACTCACAAGAGACCCAGTACTTC. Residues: CASSRSSNSQETQYF.